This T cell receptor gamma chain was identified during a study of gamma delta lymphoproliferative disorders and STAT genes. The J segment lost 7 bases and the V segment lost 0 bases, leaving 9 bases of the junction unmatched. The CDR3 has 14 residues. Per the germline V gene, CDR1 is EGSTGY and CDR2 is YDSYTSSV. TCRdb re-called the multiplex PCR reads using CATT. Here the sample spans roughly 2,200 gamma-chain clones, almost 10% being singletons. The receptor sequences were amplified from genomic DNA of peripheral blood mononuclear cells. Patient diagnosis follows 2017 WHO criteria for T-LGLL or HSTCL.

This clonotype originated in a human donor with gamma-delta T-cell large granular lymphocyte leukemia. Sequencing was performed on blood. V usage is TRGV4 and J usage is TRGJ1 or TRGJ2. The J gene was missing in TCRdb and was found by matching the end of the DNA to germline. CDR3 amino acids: CATWDGGGRYKKLF. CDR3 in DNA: TGTGCCACCTGGGATGGGGGGGGGAGGTATAAGAAACTCTTT.